What follows are 29 T cell receptor beta chains derived from one specimen sequenced in a study of T cell clonotyping in hematopoietic cell transplantation. Generated by immunoSEQ multiplex PCR, the TCRdb table keeps only in-frame clones and is missing some. The data show nearly 70,000 clones, just under 95% seen once. Sequenced sample: peripheral blood mononuclear cells. The receptors were gathered from a middle-aged man in good health. Some clones in this sample may be carry-over from other donors' samples.

There are a few counts of this clone. The chain recombines TRBV5-4 with TRBJ2-5; the match to TRBD1 covers 9 bases. The CDR3 is made up of 15 amino acids. Germline V gives CDR1 SGHNT, CDR2 YYREEE (reference sequence). V shed 4 bases and J 4 bases; nucleotides not matched to a gene: 8. The CDR3 sequence: CASSPPGTGRETQYF. For the CDR3, the DNA is TGTGCCAGCAGCCCACCCGGGACAGGGAGAGAGACCCAGTACTTC.

This clone was seen a single time. V gene TRBV19 combines with J gene TRBJ1-1; weak D call: TRBD1 (5 bases). CDR1 and CDR2 (germline): LNHDA, SQIVND (reference sequence). V was clipped by 7 bases and J by 5 bases, with 17 bases between them. The CDR3 has 14 residues. CDR3 in DNA: TGTGCCAGTACCGTACTCGGGGGTTCAACTGAAGCTTTCTTT. It yields the protein CASTVLGGSTEAFF.

The chain couples TRBV9 to TRBJ1-1; TRBD1 matches 7 bases. The CDR3 length is 13 residues. Per germline, CDR1 SGDLS and CDR2 YYNGEE. The trim removed 4 bases at V and 5 bases at J, leaving 5 bases unmatched. The CDR3 region has the DNA TGTGCCAGCAGCCAAAGACAGGGAACTGAAGCTTTCTTT. Amino acids: CASSQRQGTEAFF.

This clone is a singleton in its sample. CDR3 amino acids: CASSSWDRVGQPQHF. In DNA, the CDR3 is TGTGCCAGCAGCTCCTGGGACAGGGTTGGTCAGCCCCAGCATTTT. The chain links TRBV5-8 to TRBJ1-5; the match to TRBD1 covers 9 bases. This CDR3 contains 15 residues. Germline V CDR1 and CDR2: SGHTS, YDEGEE. V shed 3 bases and J 6 bases; nucleotides not matched to a gene: 7.

The rearrangement uses TRBV5-4 and TRBJ2-3, with 10 bases aligning to TRBD2. Germline CDR1 reads SGHNT; CDR2 reads YYREEE (reference sequence). The CDR3 has 14 residues. V was clipped by 2 bases and J by 6 bases; unmatched bases: 3. The CDR3: CASSLAGGQDTQYF. DNA of the CDR3: TGTGCCAGCAGCTTAGCGGGAGGGCAGGATACGCAGTATTTT. The whole variable domain, remainder taken from reference TRBV5-4 and TRBJ2-3, is ETGVTQSPTHLIKTRGQQVTLRCSSQSGHNTVSWYQQALGQGPQFIFQYYREEENGRGNFPPRFSGLQFPNYSSELNVNALELDDSALYLCASSLAGGQDTQYFGPGTRLTVL.

This clone was detected once. This sequence joins TRBV6-5 and TRBJ1-1; 10 bases are a match to TRBD1. The CDR3 is 16 residues long. J gave up 4 bases and V 2 bases, and 7 bases lay outside the gene matches. Germline V gene data show CDR1 as MNHEY and CDR2 as SVGAGI. The CDR3 loop reads CASSYLGQGVVTEAFF. DNA of the CDR3: TGTGCCAGCAGTTACCTAGGACAGGGGGTGGTCACTGAAGCTTTCTTT.

The chain is built from TRBV30 and TRBJ2-2; tentatively, D is TRBD2 (6 bases). CDR1 is GTSNPN, CDR2 SVGIG, per germline (reference sequence). The CDR3 loop spans 14 amino acids. V lost 4 bases, J lost 6 bases, and 15 bases lay in between. Written as DNA, the CDR3 is TGTGCCTGGACCCGGGACTCCCTCGCCGGGGAGCTGTTTTTT. It is translated as CAWTRDSLAGELFF. The whole variable domain, remainder taken from reference TRBV30 and TRBJ2-2, is SQTIHQWPATLVQPVGSPLSLECTVEGTSNPNLYWYRQAAGRGLQLLFYSVGIGQISSEVPQNLSASRPQDRQFILSSKKLLLSDSGFYLCAWTRDSLAGELFFGEGSRLTVL.

J is TRBJ1-5 and V is TRBV6-1; D gene unclear. Trimming left V 4 bases short and J 1 base short, with 14 bases between. CDR1 is MNHNS, CDR2 SASEGT, per germline. The CDR3 is made up of 16 amino acids. The CDR3 bases are TGTGCCAGCAGTGTGACGGGTTTTGCAAGCAATCAGCCCCAGCATTTT. It yields the protein CASSVTGFASNQPQHF.

This rearrangement joins TRBV7-2 to TRBJ1-4; weak D call: TRBD1 (5 bases). The CDR3 runs to 12 residues. V shed 3 bases and J shed 12 bases, with 11 bases lying between them. CDR1 is SGHTA, CDR2 FQGNSA, per germline. CDR3 in DNA: TGTGCCAGCAGCTTGAATCTGGGGGAACTGTTTTTT. Its translation: CASSLNLGELFF. Based on the CDR3 plus reference TRBV7-2 and TRBJ1-4, the full variable domain is GAGVSQSPSNKVTEKGKDVELRCDPISGHTALYWYRQSLGQGLEFLIYFQGNSAPDKSGLPSDRFSAERTGGSVSTLTIQRTQQEDSAVYLCASSLNLGELFFGSGTQLSVL.

This rearrangement joins TRBV5-6 to TRBJ1-1; D gene uncertain. Germline CDR1 reads SGHDT; CDR2 reads YYEEEE. The CDR3 covers 15 residues. Trimming stripped 4 bases from V and 1 base from J, with 14 bases between. The CDR3 reads CASSQLGSRNTEAFF. The CDR3 DNA reads as TGTGCCAGCAGCCAATTGGGATCGCGGAACACTGAAGCTTTCTTT. Full variable domain (remainder filled in from reference TRBV5-6 and TRBJ1-1): DAGVTQSPTHLIKTRGQQVTLRCSPKSGHDTVSWYQQALGQGPQFIFQYYEEEERQRGNFPDRFSGHQFPNYSSELNVNALLLGDSALYLCASSQLGSRNTEAFFGQGTRLTVV.

The gene calls are TRBV6-1 and TRBJ2-2; D gene uncertain. Germline V gene sequence: CDR1 MNHNS, CDR2 SASEGT. This CDR3 contains 13 residues. Trimming took off 7 bases at V and 5 bases at J, with 11 bases between the two ends. DNA for the CDR3: TGTGCCAGCAACGGACCATTGACCGGGGAGCTGTTTTTT. Its translation: CASNGPLTGELFF.

This chain connects TRBV7-2 to TRBJ2-7; D is unresolved. Trimming took 1 base from V and 1 from J, leaving 5 bases between them. The CDR3 covers 13 residues. The germline gives CDR1 SGHTA, CDR2 FQGNSA. The CDR3 bases are TGTGCCAGCAGCTTAGATCCGTCCTACGAGCAGTACTTC. Translating gives CASSLDPSYEQYF. Variable domain in full (rest from reference TRBV7-2 and TRBJ2-7): GAGVSQSPSNKVTEKGKDVELRCDPISGHTALYWYRQSLGQGLEFLIYFQGNSAPDKSGLPSDRFSAERTGGSVSTLTIQRTQQEDSAVYLCASSLDPSYEQYFGPGTRLTVT.

The chain employs TRBV19 and TRBJ1-5; a possible D gene is TRBD1 (5 bases). Germline V gene sequence: CDR1 LNHDA, CDR2 SQIVND (reference sequence). The CDR3 covers 13 residues. V was shortened by 5 bases and J by 6 bases, with 11 bases between the two germline ends. The CDR3 coding sequence is TGTGCCAGTAGTCACCAGGGTTCTCAGCCCCAGCATTTT. Its translation: CASSHQGSQPQHF.

This clone was detected only once. The V and J genes are TRBV11-2 and TRBJ2-7, with D perhaps given as TRBD1 or TRBD2 (5 bases each). The V gene's germline CDR1 is SGHAT and CDR2 FQNNGV. Trimming shortened V by 5 bases and J by 7 bases, and 15 bases separated the two germline ends. The CDR3 extends over 13 amino acids. The CDR3 loop is CASSLSEGLEQYF. In nucleotides, the CDR3 is TGTGCCAGCAGCCTGTCCGAGGGGCTTGAGCAGTACTTC.

The rearrangement joins TRBV27 to TRBJ1-3, with a weak D call TRBD1 (5 bases). Trimming removed 6 bases at V and 6 bases at J, with 12 bases between. CDR1 is MNHEY, CDR2 SMNVEV, per germline (reference sequence). The CDR3 loop spans 13 amino acids. In nucleotides, the CDR3 is TGTGCCAGCAGGTCCAGGGCGGCAAACACCATATATTTT. Encoded protein: CASRSRAANTIYF.

V usage is TRBV11-2 and J usage is TRBJ2-7; 10 bases fit TRBD1. This CDR3 is built from 15 residues. With 1 base clipped from V and 4 bases from J, the junction kept 4 bases outside the gene matches. Looked up from germline, CDR1 is SGHAT and CDR2 is FQNNGV. The CDR3 reads CASSLGDRGGYEQYF. The CDR3 coding sequence is TGTGCCAGCAGCTTAGGGGACAGGGGTGGATACGAGCAGTACTTC. The variable domain in full, completed from reference TRBV11-2 and TRBJ2-7, reads EAGVAQSPRYKIIEKRQSVAFWCNPISGHATLYWYQQILGQGPKLLIQFQNNGVVDDSQLPKDRFSAERLKGVDSTLKIQPAKLEDSAVYLCASSLGDRGGYEQYFGPGTRLTVT.

The chain couples TRBV9 to TRBJ2-7; TRBD2 matches 10 bases. This CDR3 is 15 amino acids long. Losses at the gene ends were 3 bases for V and 6 bases for J; bases not matched to a gene: 9. Germline V gene data show CDR1 as SGDLS and CDR2 as YYNGEE. As DNA, the CDR3 is TGTGCCAGCAGCGACTCTAGCGGGAGATCTATCGAGCAGTACTTC. This translates into CASSDSSGRSIEQYF.

The V and J genes are TRBV19 and TRBJ1-5, with 11 bases fitting TRBD1. The germline CDR1 and CDR2 sequences are LNHDA and SQIVND (reference sequence). Trimming removed 5 bases from V and 5 bases from J; junction bases left unmatched: 5. The CDR3 contains 15 residues. In DNA form, the CDR3 reads TGTGCCAGTAGTGCCGGACAGGGGGCCCATCAGCCCCAGCATTTT. This translates into CASSAGQGAHQPQHF.

The V and J genes are TRBV2 and TRBJ1-2; D unresolved. The CDR3 spans 13 residues. Trimming removed 3 bases from V and 2 bases from J, with 7 bases in between. The germline V gene encodes CDR1 SNHLY and CDR2 FYNNEI. The CDR3 region is CASSEGRNYGYTF. The CDR3 bases are TGTGCCAGCAGTGAGGGAAGAAACTATGGCTACACCTTC.

The CDR3 nucleotides are TGTGCCAGCAGATCAAATCAGCGGGCGGGCCCGTTGAGTATGGATGAGCAGTTCTTC. Translated: CASRSNQRAGPLSMDEQFF. The genes are TRBV5-4 and TRBJ2-1; the D gene is possibly TRBD2 (6 bases). This CDR3 has 19 amino acids. V lost 5 bases, J lost 8 bases, and 32 bases lay in between. The germline CDR1 and CDR2 sequences are SGHNT and YYREEE (reference sequence).

This chain connects TRBV5-1 to TRBJ2-3; 8 bases map to TRBD2. The CDR3 has 15 residues. Germline CDR1 SGHRS, CDR2 YFSETQ. J was trimmed by 3 bases and V by 3 bases; bases with no gene match: 6. The CDR3 DNA follows: TGCGCCAGCAGCTCGTCGGGACTAGAAACAGATACGCAGTATTTT. Its translation is CASSSSGLETDTQYF.

The J gene is TRBJ2-3, the V gene TRBV7-2; D not resolved. CDR3 size: 12 residues. V was pared by 1 base and J by 4 bases, with 3 bases between. CDR1 is SGHTA, CDR2 FQGNSA, per germline. The DNA of the CDR3 is TGTGCCAGCAGCTTAGACTCAGATACGCAGTATTTT. Protein: CASSLDSDTQYF.

The chain links TRBV28 to TRBJ2-7; TRBD1 agrees at 8 bases. V shed 5 bases, J shed 7 bases, and the junction held 13 bases outside the gene matches. Germline loops: CDR1 MDHEN, CDR2 SYDVKM. This CDR3 is 15 amino acids long. CDR3 sequence reads: CASSQGANLFREQYF. The CDR3 bases are TGTGCCAGCAGTCAGGGGGCGAACCTTTTTAGGGAGCAGTACTTC.

V and J are TRBV28 and TRBJ2-7, with 7 bases lining up with TRBD1. CDR3 length: 14 amino acids. The junction had 4 bases not matched to a gene; V was cut back by 1 base and J by 4 bases. Germline-derived CDR1 and CDR2 are MDHEN and SYDVKM. The CDR3 nucleotides read TGTGCCAGCAGTTTATCGGGCAGGGGGTACGAGCAGTACTTC. It codes for CASSLSGRGYEQYF.

The chain has TRBV5-1 and TRBJ2-1, with 9 bases aligning to TRBD1. The germline gives CDR1 SGHRS, CDR2 YFSETQ. V trimming: 0 bases; J trimming: 5 bases; junction bases outside the gene matches: 6. This CDR3 has 16 residues. The CDR3 region is CASSLGGTGSNNEQFF. DNA of the CDR3: TGCGCCAGCAGCTTGGGAGGGACAGGGTCTAACAATGAGCAGTTCTTC.

The chain recombines TRBV10-3 with TRBJ1-2, with a possible D match to TRBD1 (5 bases). The CDR3 runs to 15 residues. The ends were cut back, 3 bases at V and 0 bases at J, with 11 bases in the middle. CDR1 ENHRY and CDR2 SYGVKD come from the germline V gene. The CDR3 coding sequence is TGTGCCATCAGTGAAAGTGACAGCCCTAACTATGGCTACACCTTC. It specifies CAISESDSPNYGYTF.

This sequence joins TRBV6-5 and TRBJ1-2, with 7 nucleotides matching TRBD1. V was clipped by 4 bases and J by 8 bases; unmatched bases: 13. This CDR3 is built from 15 residues. Germline assignment: CDR1 MNHEY and CDR2 SVGAGI. The CDR3 reads CASSSGQVERSGYTF. The CDR3, as DNA: TGTGCCAGCAGTTCCGGACAGGTGGAAAGGAGCGGCTACACCTTC.

The chain carries TRBV14 and TRBJ2-5; D unclear. Per germline, CDR1 SGHDN and CDR2 FVKESK. There are 13 residues in the CDR3. Trimming took 4 bases from V and 5 from J, leaving 11 bases between them. For the CDR3, the DNA is TGTGCCAGCAGCCCGACCAAGTGGGAGACCCAGTACTTC. Translating it yields CASSPTKWETQYF.

This clone was recorded a few times. The CDR3 sequence: CASSLNPDSQQPQHF. CDR3 sequence (DNA): TGTGCCAGCAGCTTAAATCCGGACAGCCAACAGCCCCAGCATTTT. The chain joins TRBV7-8 to TRBJ1-5; possibly TRBD1 for D (6 bases). V was pared by 2 bases and J by 7 bases, with 15 bases between. The CDR3 extends over 15 amino acids. Germline V gene lookup returns CDR1 SGHVS and CDR2 FQNEAQ.